This is a list of T cell receptor beta chains from one sample in a study of PD-1 blockade in classical Hodgkin lymphoma. Sequencing used immunoSEQ multiplex PCR; TCRdb keeps in-frame clones, though not all of them. The table lists tens of thousands of clones, approximately 70% of them singletons. Sequences were derived from peripheral blood mononuclear cells (PBMCs), sampled before the second cycle of nivolumab. All receptors derive from a human donor with classical Hodgkin lymphoma. The CDR3 runs from the conserved cysteine through the conserved F or W.

TRBV30,TRBJ1-6,CAWSAPGQGHSPLHF
TRBV11-2,TRBJ2-1,CASSLARLAGTNEQFF
TRBV7-6,TRBJ2-1,CASTLGDSGVNEQFF
TRBV29-1,TRBJ2-1,CSVQTGTEQFF
TRBV6-6,TRBJ1-5,CASSYSSNQPQHF
TRBV4-1,TRBJ1-1,CASSLGQGAMNTEAFF
TRBV6-1,TRBJ2-7,CASRLLAGDSYEQYF
TRBV12-5,TRBJ2-7,CATQDVPGQGEVAYEQYF
TRBV15,TRBJ1-2,CATSSQGAHGYTF
TRBV6-1,TRBJ1-2,CASSERSTDWGYTF
TRBV21-1,TRBJ2-1,CASRDRDYNEQFF
TRBV23-1,TRBJ2-7,CASSQRYAYEQYF
TRBV7-3,TRBJ2-6,CASSSKGVSGANVLTF
TRBV6-6,TRBJ1-2,CASSPGGYGYTF
TRBV7-9,TRBJ1-5,CASSSLSGQPQHF
TRBV29-1,TRBJ2-7,CSVGIGQGSEQYF
TRBV30,TRBJ2-5,CAWNVQVRETQYF
TRBV19,TRBJ2-3,CASSIVLPSGRAIDTQYF
TRBV19,TRBJ2-7,CASSIVPGKNSYEQYF
TRBV5-1,TRBJ1-5,CASSHGQGQPQHF
TRBV7-9,TRBJ2-7,CASSPRGYEQYF
TRBV6-1,TRBJ2-2,CASARGGDTGELFF
TRBV7-9,TRBJ2-3,CASSQGQGNVDTQYF
TRBV7-9,TRBJ1-1,CASRGQADTEAFF
TRBV7-9,TRBJ1-5,CASSLIPGQPQHF
TRBV19,TRBJ1-1,CASSIAGQGRTEAFF
TRBV28,TRBJ2-3,CASSLPPGGDTQYF
TRBV6-6,TRBJ2-7,CASSYSSQYEQYF
TRBV19,TRBJ1-5,CASRPGTGNGQPQHF
TRBV19,TRBJ1-4,CASSPGTATNEKLFF
TRBV19,TRBJ1-3,CASIKTAVLSGNTIYF
TRBV2,TRBJ2-5,CASMEGGPETQYF
TRBV6-6,TRBJ1-1,CASSYPSPSATEAFF
TRBV30,TRBJ2-7,CAWSALGRQGVHEQYF
TRBV7-3,TRBJ1-1,CASSLAREVRGTEAFF
TRBV28,TRBJ1-5,CANARGSGNQPQHF
TRBV18,TRBJ1-3,CASSPQGFSGNTIYF
TRBV7-9,TRBJ2-5,CASSLALETQYF
TRBV13,TRBJ2-2,CASSLPGTKNTGELFF
TRBV6-1,TRBJ2-2,CASSRGIGELFF
TRBV2,TRBJ2-5,CASSPFTSGQETQYF
TRBV7-9,TRBJ2-3,CASSLSALAVTDTQYF
TRBV28,TRBJ1-4,CASSLYRLTNEKLFF
TRBV5-1,TRBJ1-2,CASSLDGTGKGYTF
TRBV6-1,TRBJ2-1,CASQLLARGEQFF
TRBV9,TRBJ2-1,CASSVTPGDRNEQFF
TRBV5-5,TRBJ1-1,CASRTANTEAFF
TRBV7-3,TRBJ2-7,CASSWTLGQQFEQYF
TRBV10-2,TRBJ1-3,CASRASSGNTIYF